The clone carrying this TCR beta chain was seen more than once but under ten times. This sample is drawn from a study of CD8 T cells in ankylosing spondylitis. TCRdb used MiXCR to reprocess the 5' RACE reads, holding one entry per CDR3 protein. The top ten hold 1.1% of the sample, which has around 300,000 distinct CDR3 sequences, roughly 14% seen once. The germline V gene encodes CDR1 MNHNY and CDR2 SVGAGI (reference sequence). V lost 0 bases and J 8 bases, leaving 7 bases between the germline ends. The CDR3 length is 13 residues. Sequenced material: blood, either unsorted or a sorted T cell fraction (not recorded which). This sequence originates from a male donor with ankylosing spondylitis or in good health (not recorded which). The chain couples TRBV6-6 to TRBJ1-4; the D is unclear. In DNA, the CDR3 is TGTGCCAGCAGTTACTCGTCGGGAGAAAAACTGTTTTTT. Protein product: CASSYSSGEKLFF.